What follows are 12 T cell receptor beta chains derived from one specimen sequenced in a study of a mutant IDH1 vaccine in newly diagnosed glioma. Time point specified: week 35, safety follow-up. A 20-mer mutant IDH1 peptide at 300 ug was injected subcutaneously with topical imiquimod. These receptors are not linked to any known antigen. Measured with immunoSEQ multiplex PCR; TCRdb has only the in-frame clones, and not every one. The table has about 64,000 clones, roughly four fifths seen once. Material: PBMCs, obtained from a glioma patient whose treatment included an IDH1 peptide vaccine. Source of these receptors: a man aged 50 or older with glioma.

This clone was picked up one time. This chain connects TRBV15 to TRBJ2-3; TRBD2 matches at 13 bases. After removal of 1 base from V and 9 bases from J, the junction contained 1 base not matched to a gene. Germline-derived CDR1 and CDR2 are LNHNV and YYDKDF (reference sequence). This CDR3 contains 14 residues. The DNA for the CDR3 is TGTGCCACCAGCAGAGGGGGACTAGCGGGGACGCAGTATTTT. As protein: CATSRGGLAGTQYF.

This clone was seen a handful of times. DNA of the CDR3: TGTGCCAGCAGCTCCCCCGGAACGACTTCCTACGAGCAGTACTTC. Translated, it gives CASSSPGTTSYEQYF. The rearrangement joins TRBV7-2 to TRBJ2-7; D remains unclear. The length of the CDR3 is 15 residues. V lost 4 bases and J 1 base, leaving 14 bases between the germline ends. Germline lookup yields CDR1 SGHTA and CDR2 FQGNSA.

The chain recombines TRBV5-4 with TRBJ1-1; D is unresolved. V was cut by 1 base and J by 5 bases, with 9 bases left in between. This CDR3 is 13 amino acids long. Germline-derived CDR1 and CDR2 are SGHNT and YYREEE (reference sequence). CDR3 region: CASSLSSITEAFF. The CDR3 DNA is TGTGCCAGCAGCTTGAGCTCGATTACTGAAGCTTTCTTT.

The CDR3 coding sequence is TGTGCCACCTATCGCCCAGGGGGCTACACTGAAGCTTTCTTT. It encodes CATYRPGGYTEAFF. V gene TRBV6-5 combines with J gene TRBJ1-1; 8 bases match TRBD1. The junction had 10 bases not matched to a gene; V was cut back by 10 bases and J by 3 bases. The CDR3 consists of 14 residues. Germline-derived CDR1 and CDR2 are MNHEY and SVGAGI.

This clone came up once. The V call is TRBV7-2, the J call TRBJ1-1; TRBD1 might be the D (6 bases). Germline V gene data show CDR1 as SGHTA and CDR2 as FQGNSA. The CDR3 is 13 amino acids. V dropped 5 bases and J dropped 7 bases, with 14 bases sitting between them. CDR3 sequence: CASSGRGVDEAFF. In DNA form, the CDR3 reads TGTGCCAGCAGCGGTAGGGGGGTTGATGAAGCTTTCTTT.

By its share, this clone is medium-sized. V and J are TRBV2 and TRBJ1-1, with D hard to call. Germline V gene lookup returns CDR1 SNHLY and CDR2 FYNNEI. This CDR3 region has 15 residues. Trimming pared 2 bases from V and 3 bases from J, leaving 13 bases between. The CDR3 nucleotides are TGTGCCAGCAGTGAACAGAACATGGCGGACACTGAAGCTTTCTTT. Translation: CASSEQNMADTEAFF.

The rearrangement uses TRBV6-1 and TRBJ1-1; no clear D gene. This CDR3 has 15 residues. Trimming shortened V by 6 bases and J by 0 bases, and 14 bases separated the two germline ends. Looked up from germline, CDR1 is MNHNS and CDR2 is SASEGT. The CDR3: CASRTQGLMNTEAFF. CDR3 sequence (DNA): TGTGCCAGCAGAACACAAGGATTAATGAACACTGAAGCTTTCTTT.

This clone was recorded at least ten times. The genes are TRBV4-3 and TRBJ2-1; perhaps TRBD2 as D (5 bases). Germline V lookup: CDR1 LGHNA, CDR2 YSLEER. This CDR3 comprises 13 residues. Trimming pared 0 bases from V and 7 bases from J, leaving 7 bases between. CDR3 bases: TGCGCCAGCAGCCAAGAACGGGGTAATGAGCAGTTCTTC. This sequence encodes CASSQERGNEQFF.

This clone was recorded only once. The chain is built from TRBV14 and TRBJ2-3, with D hard to call. The CDR3 loop spans 14 amino acids. Germline assignment: CDR1 SGHDN and CDR2 FVKESK. V was clipped by 0 bases and J by 0 bases, with 4 bases between them. The CDR3 sequence: CASSQEVSTDTQYF. The CDR3 region has the DNA TGTGCCAGCAGCCAAGAGGTTAGCACAGATACGCAGTATTTT.

This clone was detected only once. The chain recombines TRBV11-2 with TRBJ2-7; the D call may be TRBD1 or TRBD2 (5 bases each). CDR3 size: 13 residues. Trimming took 0 bases from V and 5 from J, leaving 8 bases between them. Germline loops: CDR1 SGHAT, CDR2 FQNNGV. The CDR3 DNA is TGTGCCAGCAGCTTAGATTTGGGGGACGAGCAGTACTTC. Encoded protein: CASSLDLGDEQYF.

V usage is TRBV19 and J usage is TRBJ1-2; the match to TRBD1 covers 7 bases. J gave up 3 bases and V 5 bases, and 9 bases lay outside the gene matches. CDR1 LNHDA and CDR2 SQIVND come from the germline V gene (reference sequence). The CDR3 consists of 15 residues. CDR3 nucleotides: TGTGCCAGTAGTGACCTGGGGGACAGTTACTATGGCTACACCTTC. Residues: CASSDLGDSYYGYTF.

V gene TRBV6-6 combines with J gene TRBJ1-2; the match to TRBD1 covers 8 bases. The V gene's germline CDR1 is MNHNY and CDR2 SVGAGI (reference sequence). V dropped 6 bases and J dropped 2; count of bases not matched to a gene: 5. CDR3 length: 14 residues. DNA of the CDR3: TGTGCCAGCAGAAGGGGACAGGAGAACTATGGCTACACCTTC. Translating it yields CASRRGQENYGYTF.